Below are 5 T cell receptor beta chains sequenced from a single sample in a study of blood T cell repertoires in COVID-19. The method was immunoSEQ multiplex PCR; TCRdb's version includes in-frame clones alone and lacks a portion of them. The table records about 200,000 clones, roughly 92% of them present only once. Sequences were obtained from peripheral blood. These receptors came from a man aged 25 to 40 with COVID-19, enrolled during active disease.

The chain is built from TRBV5-4 and TRBJ2-1; D is possibly TRBD2 (6 bases). The CDR3 sequence is 15 residues long. Germline V gene data show CDR1 as SGHNT and CDR2 as YYREEE (reference sequence). The V and J ends lost 2 bases and 2 bases respectively, with 11 bases between them. As DNA, the CDR3 is TGTGCCAGCAGCTTTGATAGCGGAACCTACAATGAGCAGTTCTTC. This sequence encodes CASSFDSGTYNEQFF.

In DNA form, the CDR3 reads TGCGCCAGCAGTCCACGACAGGGTACTGAAGCTTTCTTT. Translation gives CASSPRQGTEAFF. This chain joins TRBV23-1 and TRBJ1-1; 7 bases fit TRBD1. TRBV23-1 is an open reading frame whose function is uncertain. This CDR3 is 13 amino acids long. V dropped 4 bases and J dropped 5; count of bases not matched to a gene: 4.

CDR3 DNA sequence: TGTGCCAGCAGTTTCCAAACTACAGGAGCAACTAATGAAAAACTGTTTTTT. This encodes CASSFQTTGATNEKLFF. This chain joins TRBV27 and TRBJ1-4, with D possibly being TRBD1 (5 bases). The CDR3 sequence is 17 residues long. The germline gives CDR1 MNHEY, CDR2 SMNVEV (reference sequence). The ends were cut back, 3 bases at V and 0 bases at J, with 14 bases in the middle.

The rearrangement uses TRBV7-6 and TRBJ2-1, with TRBD1 matching over 7 bases. Trimming removed 8 bases from V and 2 bases from J; junction bases left unmatched: 9. CDR3 length: 15 amino acids. CDR1 is SGHVS and CDR2 is FNYEAQ in the germline V gene. The CDR3 spells CASGITQGAYNEQFF. CDR3 DNA: TGTGCCAGCGGGATTACGCAGGGGGCCTACAATGAGCAGTTCTTC.

The rearrangement links TRBV19 to TRBJ2-1; 9 positions agree with TRBD1. The CDR3 runs to 15 residues. The germline V gene has CDR1 LNHDA and CDR2 SQIVND (reference sequence). Trimming at V came to 5 bases and at J to 9 bases, leaving 11 bases not matched to a gene. The CDR3 is CASSPWTGESTEQFF. Here the CDR3 DNA reads TGTGCCAGTAGTCCATGGACAGGGGAATCCACTGAGCAGTTCTTC.